The 31 T cell receptor beta chains below come from one sample, sequenced in a study of cytomegalovirus exposure and HLA in healthy donors. PCR was performed using 60 Vbeta and 13 Jbeta primers. Clones were sequenced by immunoSEQ multiplex PCR, and TCRdb holds only the in-frame ones, with some missing. Its table records tens of thousands of clones. The sequenced material came from PBMCs. The receptors derive from a man over 45 in good health and CMV-seronegative.

The gene calls are TRBV5-6 and TRBJ1-1, with D hard to call. The CDR3 runs to 17 residues. V was clipped by 1 base and J by 4 bases, with 20 bases between them. Germline-derived CDR1 and CDR2 are SGHDT and YYEEEE. As DNA, the CDR3 is TGTGCCAGCAGCTTGAGAGGGATTGGACCACTTGGCACTGAAGCTTTCTTT. Translation gives CASSLRGIGPLGTEAFF.

The DNA for the CDR3 is TGTGCCAGCACCTCCCTAGGACAGGGGGCAGGAGAGACCCAGTACTTC. Its protein product is CASTSLGQGAGETQYF. The chain is built from TRBV27 and TRBJ2-5, with 11 positions matching TRBD1. The CDR3 spans 16 residues. Germline lookup yields CDR1 MNHEY and CDR2 SMNVEV (reference sequence). Trimming removed 7 bases from V and 4 bases from J; junction bases left unmatched: 11.

V usage is TRBV10-3 and J usage is TRBJ1-4; 10 bases agree with TRBD1. Per germline, CDR1 ENHRY and CDR2 SYGVKD. This CDR3 spans 13 amino acids. V lost 4 bases to trimming and J lost 7 bases; unmatched junction nucleotides: 0. The CDR3 is CAISGDRGEKLFF. CDR3 DNA: TGTGCCATCAGTGGGGACAGGGGTGAAAAACTGTTTTTT.

The V call is TRBV5-1, the J call TRBJ1-6; no reliable D call. The CDR3 length is 15 residues. Trimming took off 6 bases at V and 0 bases at J, with 10 bases between the two ends. Germline CDR1 SGHRS, CDR2 YFSETQ. CDR3 loop: CASKTGSSYNSPLHF. As DNA, the CDR3 is TGCGCCAGCAAAACGGGGAGCTCCTATAATTCACCCCTCCACTTT.

This chain links TRBV19 with TRBJ2-7, with D possibly being TRBD1 (7 bases). The CDR3 loop spans 14 amino acids. CDR1 is LNHDA, CDR2 SQIVND, per germline (reference sequence). V was trimmed by 4 bases and J by 2 bases, leaving 12 bases between them. CDR3 region: CASSTQGGTYEQYF. The CDR3 DNA sequence: TGTGCCAGTAGTACCCAGGGGGGAACCTACGAGCAGTACTTC. The entire variable domain, with the rest obtained from reference TRBV19 and TRBJ2-7, is as follows: DGGITQSPKYLFRKEGQNVTLSCEQNLNHDAMYWYRQDPGQGLRLIYYSQIVNDFQKGDIAEGYSVSREKKESFPLTVTSAQKNPTAFYLCASSTQGGTYEQYFGPGTRLTVT.

As regards this clone: The sample contains more than one DNA sequence encoding this CDR3. The chain recombines TRBV7-9 with TRBJ1-1; 11 nucleotides agree with TRBD1. The germline V gene has CDR1 SEHNR and CDR2 FQNEAQ (reference sequence). The CDR3 runs to 15 residues. The trim removed 5 bases at V and 2 bases at J, leaving 4 bases unmatched. CDR3 residues: CASSLRTGGNTEAFF. In DNA form, the CDR3 reads TGTGCCAGCAGCCTGAGGACAGGGGGCAACACTGAAGCTTTCTTT.

The chain has TRBV7-3 and TRBJ1-5; D is undetermined. The CDR3 runs 13 residues. CDR1 and CDR2 from the germline V gene are SGHTA and FQGTGA. V was clipped by 5 bases and J by 4 bases, with 9 bases between them. CDR3: CASSPSDNQPQHF. DNA of the CDR3: TGTGCCAGCAGCCCTAGCGATAATCAGCCCCAGCATTTT.

The CDR3 DNA sequence: TGTGCCAGCAGTGAAATGGGCGGGGGGGCCCCAGATACGCAGTATTTT. Translated, it gives CASSEMGGGAPDTQYF. J is TRBJ2-3 and V is TRBV7-3; TRBD2 matches 9 bases. The CDR3 is 16 amino acids. Germline V gives CDR1 SGHTA, CDR2 FQGTGA. Trimming at V came to 6 bases and at J to 4 bases, leaving 11 bases not matched to a gene.

The gene calls are TRBV7-9 and TRBJ1-2; D remains unclear. The V gene's germline CDR1 is SEHNR and CDR2 FQNEAQ (reference sequence). V lost 5 bases and J 0 bases, leaving 13 bases between the germline ends. The CDR3 is 15 residues long. CDR3 amino acids: CASSPSFLANYGYTF. The CDR3 DNA sequence: TGTGCCAGCAGCCCTTCGTTCTTAGCTAACTATGGCTACACCTTC.

The rearrangement joins TRBV14 to TRBJ1-1; D gene unclear. Germline V lookup: CDR1 SGHDN, CDR2 FVKESK. The CDR3 is 13 amino acids. V lost 1 base, J lost 4 bases, and 7 bases lay in between. CDR3 DNA: TGTGCCAGCAGCCAAGTTTTAGCCACTGAAGCTTTCTTT. It is translated as CASSQVLATEAFF.

The chain combines TRBV11-2 with TRBJ2-7; a possible D gene is TRBD2 (5 bases). Per germline, CDR1 SGHAT and CDR2 FQNNGV. The CDR3 covers 14 residues. V shed 1 base and J shed 7 bases, with 14 bases lying between them. The DNA of the CDR3 is TGTGCCAGCAGCTTAGGTAGTTTGAGGAGGGAGCAGTACTTC. As protein: CASSLGSLRREQYF. Full variable domain (rest looked up from reference TRBV11-2 and TRBJ2-7): EAGVAQSPRYKIIEKRQSVAFWCNPISGHATLYWYQQILGQGPKLLIQFQNNGVVDDSQLPKDRFSAERLKGVDSTLKIQPAKLEDSAVYLCASSLGSLRREQYFGPGTRLTVT.

The gene calls are TRBV5-1 and TRBJ2-1; the D gene is possibly TRBD2 (5 bases). CDR1 is SGHRS, CDR2 YFSETQ, per germline. This CDR3 comprises 13 residues. The ends were cut back, 0 bases at V and 6 bases at J, with 7 bases in the middle. CDR3 region: CASSLGGANEQFF. CDR3 sequence (DNA): TGCGCCAGCAGCTTGGGGGGAGCCAATGAGCAGTTCTTC.

The chain carries TRBV5-6 and TRBJ1-5, with 8 bases identical to TRBD1. Germline trimming cut 4 bases from V and 1 base from J; bases unmatched to any gene: 7. CDR3 size: 16 residues. Germline CDR1 and CDR2: SGHDT and YYEEEE. The CDR3 bases are TGTGCCAGCAGCACCGGACAGGGAGCGAGCAATCAGCCCCAGCATTTT. It codes for CASSTGQGASNQPQHF.

The genes are TRBV10-3 and TRBJ2-1, with no clear D. This CDR3 is built from 11 residues. Deletions cut 5 bases from V and 4 bases from J, with 3 bases between. Germline V gene data show CDR1 as ENHRY and CDR2 as SYGVKD. For the CDR3, the DNA is TGTGCCATCAGTACATACAATGAGCAGTTCTTC. It encodes CAISTYNEQFF.

The chain carries TRBV9 and TRBJ2-5; the match to TRBD1 covers 9 bases. CDR3 size: 12 residues. J gave up 14 bases and V 3 bases, and 8 bases lay outside the gene matches. Looked up from germline, CDR1 is SGDLS and CDR2 is YYNGEE. For the CDR3, the DNA is TGTGCCAGCAGCGCCTACAGGGGGCGCCTTTACTTC. Translated: CASSAYRGRLYF.

The chain carries TRBV27 and TRBJ2-7; TRBD2 matches 8 bases. V shed 2 bases and J 4 bases; nucleotides not matched to a gene: 7. Germline lookup yields CDR1 MNHEY and CDR2 SMNVEV (reference sequence). The CDR3 covers 15 residues. The CDR3 DNA sequence: TGTGCCAGCAGTTTAGGCGGGGGGACGAGGTACGAGCAGTACTTC. It translates to CASSLGGGTRYEQYF.

The rearrangement uses TRBV4-1 and TRBJ1-5; a possible D gene is TRBD1 (6 bases). The V and J ends lost 1 base and 4 bases respectively, with 8 bases between them. This CDR3 comprises 14 residues. Germline CDR1 is MGHRA and CDR2 is YSYEKL. The DNA for the CDR3 is TGCGCCAGCAGCCAAGGGCAGGGGAATCAGCCCCAGCATTTT. It specifies CASSQGQGNQPQHF.

This chain links TRBV28 with TRBJ2-7; no firm D call. Looked up from germline, CDR1 is MDHEN and CDR2 is SYDVKM. Trimming took off 4 bases at V and 7 bases at J, with 11 bases between the two ends. This CDR3 region has 12 residues. As DNA, the CDR3 is TGTGCCAGCAGTTCACTGGCGGCGGAGCAGTACTTC. Its protein product is CASSSLAAEQYF.

This rearrangement joins TRBV28 to TRBJ1-2; 12 bases are a match to TRBD1. The CDR3 is made up of 13 amino acids. Germline trimming cut 5 bases from V and 7 bases from J; bases unmatched to any gene: 2. Germline-derived CDR1 and CDR2 are MDHEN and SYDVKM. The CDR3 loop reads CASSLGQGAGYTF. In nucleotides, the CDR3 is TGTGCCAGCAGTCTGGGACAGGGGGCTGGCTACACCTTC.

J is TRBJ1-2 and V is TRBV7-3, with D possibly matching TRBD1 (6 bases). The V gene lost 4 bases and the J gene lost 7 bases, with 19 bases spanning the gap. The germline gives CDR1 SGHTA, CDR2 FQGTGA. This CDR3 region has 15 residues. Here the CDR3 reads CASSSRQGRFVGYTF. The DNA of the CDR3 is TGTGCCAGCAGCTCGCGGCAGGGGCGCTTTGTTGGCTACACCTTC.

The chain is built from TRBV29-1 and TRBJ1-1; no reliable D call. Germline-derived CDR1 and CDR2 are SQVTM and ANQGSEA. This CDR3 contains 13 residues. The V end was cut by 7 bases, the J end by 4 bases, with 16 bases between. DNA of the CDR3: TGCAGCGGGCAATTGGACTTGAGCACTGAAGCTTTCTTT. Encoded protein: CSGQLDLSTEAFF.

The gene calls are TRBV11-1 and TRBJ2-4, with 8 positions matching TRBD1. With V trimmed by 5 bases and J by 8 bases, 8 bases remained unmatched. Germline CDR1 reads SGHAT; CDR2 reads FQDESV (reference sequence). The CDR3 length is 14 residues. The CDR3 here is CASSPDRVRDIQYF. CDR3 DNA sequence: TGTGCCAGCAGCCCGGACAGGGTCAGAGACATTCAGTACTTC.

The rearrangement links TRBV7-9 to TRBJ2-5; perhaps TRBD1 as D (5 bases). Trimming took 1 base from V and 5 from J, leaving 11 bases between them. CDR3 size: 14 residues. CDR1 SEHNR and CDR2 FQNEAQ come from the germline V gene (reference sequence). DNA for the CDR3: TGTGCCAGCAGCTTAGGGGGCGTTGGGGAGACCCAGTACTTC. Translating gives CASSLGGVGETQYF.

The chain has TRBV2 and TRBJ1-1; D is perhaps TRBD1 (5 bases). The V end lost 4 bases, the J end lost 0 bases, and 12 bases lay between the germline ends. This CDR3 has 15 residues. In germline, CDR1 is SNHLY, CDR2 FYNNEI. CDR3 sequence reads: CASSVSRGMNTEAFF. The CDR3 coding sequence is TGTGCCAGCAGTGTTTCAAGGGGAATGAACACTGAAGCTTTCTTT.

The chain couples TRBV5-1 to TRBJ1-5; 7 nucleotides agree with TRBD1. Trimming at V came to 4 bases and at J to 3 bases, leaving 4 bases not matched to a gene. Germline CDR1 is SGHRS and CDR2 is YFSETQ. The CDR3 runs 14 residues. As DNA, the CDR3 is TGCGCCAGCAGCCGGGACAGTCTCAATCAGCCCCAGCATTTT. Protein sequence: CASSRDSLNQPQHF. Looking up the rest from reference TRBV5-1 and TRBJ1-5 gives the full variable domain: KAGVTQTPRYLIKTRGQQVTLSCSPISGHRSVSWYQQTPGQGLQFLFEYFSETQRNKGNFPGRFSGRQFSNSRSEMNVSTLELGDSALYLCASSRDSLNQPQHFGDGTRLSIL.

As to this clone: Relative to the germline gene, one junction end is altered; a read error may explain this. This sequence joins TRBV5-5 and TRBJ1-4; D may be TRBD1 (5 bases). Germline values: CDR1 SGHKS, CDR2 YYEKEE (reference sequence). This CDR3 has 15 amino acids. The CDR3 region is CASNLQGLGYEKLFF. The CDR3 DNA is TGTGCCAGCAACTTGCAGGGACTTGGTTACGAAAAACTGTTTTTT.

The chain recombines TRBV27 with TRBJ2-7, with 10 bases fitting TRBD1. V lost 2 bases and J lost 11; bases outside the gene matches: 9. In germline, CDR1 is MNHEY, CDR2 SMNVEV (reference sequence). CDR3 length: 14 residues. The CDR3 sequence: CASSLPGTGALKYF. As DNA, the CDR3 is TGTGCCAGCAGTTTACCCGGGACAGGGGCGTTGAAGTACTTC.

V is TRBV7-9 and J is TRBJ2-2; 8 positions match TRBD1. The V and J ends lost 3 bases and 6 bases, in that order; junction bases with no gene match: 9. In germline, CDR1 is SEHNR, CDR2 FQNEAQ (reference sequence). This CDR3 has 16 amino acids. The CDR3, as DNA: TGTGCCAGCAGCTTTTATCTTGACAGGGGTTCCGGGGAGCTGTTTTTT. This translates into CASSFYLDRGSGELFF.

The CDR3 loop reads CASSPLRTDTQYF. The DNA for the CDR3 is TGTGCCAGCTCACCACTGCGGACAGATACGCAGTATTTT. The rearrangement links TRBV18 to TRBJ2-3; D not certain. Trimming cost V 1 base and J 3 bases, with 5 bases left between them. The germline V gene encodes CDR1 KGHSH and CDR2 LQKENI. The CDR3 totals 13 residues.

This rearrangement joins TRBV6-6 to TRBJ2-1; 7 positions agree with TRBD1. The length of the CDR3 is 15 residues. V lost 0 bases to trimming and J lost 7 bases; unmatched junction nucleotides: 6. CDR1 and CDR2 (germline): MNHNY, SVGAGI (reference sequence). The CDR3, as DNA: TGTGCCAGCAGTTACTCCGGGACAGTCGATAATGAGCAGTTCTTC. Translation gives CASSYSGTVDNEQFF.

The chain uses TRBV5-1 and TRBJ2-7; 9 bases line up with TRBD1. The CDR3 covers 13 residues. Germline loops: CDR1 SGHRS, CDR2 YFSETQ. Germline trimming cut 3 bases from V and 6 bases from J; bases unmatched to any gene: 4. CDR3 region: CASSSDRGSEQYF. The CDR3 DNA sequence: TGCGCCAGCAGCTCGGACAGGGGCAGCGAGCAGTACTTC.